This TCR beta chain derives from a study of cytomegalovirus exposure and HLA in healthy donors. Overall study findings and caveats: The majority of CMV-associated TCR beta chains were reported as apparently HLA-restricted in a later analysis. Segments of the TCR beta V type were, in most cases, productive about 87% or about 30% of the time in an earlier analysis. Later analysis identified 16,000 or so TCR beta sequences associated with HLA alleles, using a false discovery rate threshold of 0.05. Later analysis placed DRB1 highest and HLA-C lowest in TCR association rates, which differed by HLA locus.

13 Jbeta primers and 60 Vbeta primers were used for the PCR. Profiled with immunoSEQ multiplex PCR; TCRdb holds only in-frame clones, not every one. The sample has approximately 70,000 clones, about 74% seen once. A note on this clone: Its antigen is as yet unknown.

The sample taken for sequencing was PBMCs. The TCR comes from a woman aged 55-70 years in good health and CMV-seropositive.

The CDR3 DNA reads as TGTGCCAGCAGCCAAGATCTTATAGGCGGGAATCAGCCCCAGCATTTT. This sequence encodes CASSQDLIGGNQPQHF. This chain joins TRBV4-2 and TRBJ1-5; D is ambiguous. V was pared by 0 bases and J by 4 bases, with 13 bases between. The CDR3 has 16 amino acids. Germline CDR1 is LGHNA and CDR2 is YNFKEQ.